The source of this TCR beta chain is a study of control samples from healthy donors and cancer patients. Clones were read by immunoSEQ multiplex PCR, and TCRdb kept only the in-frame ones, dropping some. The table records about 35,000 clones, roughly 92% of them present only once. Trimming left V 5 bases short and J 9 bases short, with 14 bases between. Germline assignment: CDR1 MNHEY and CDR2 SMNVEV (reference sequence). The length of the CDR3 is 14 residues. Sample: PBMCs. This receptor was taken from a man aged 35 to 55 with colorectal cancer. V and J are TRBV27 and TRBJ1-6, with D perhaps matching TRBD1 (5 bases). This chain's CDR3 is CASSTGREVSPLHF. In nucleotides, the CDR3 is TGTGCCAGCAGTACAGGACGGGAAGTTTCACCCCTCCACTTT.